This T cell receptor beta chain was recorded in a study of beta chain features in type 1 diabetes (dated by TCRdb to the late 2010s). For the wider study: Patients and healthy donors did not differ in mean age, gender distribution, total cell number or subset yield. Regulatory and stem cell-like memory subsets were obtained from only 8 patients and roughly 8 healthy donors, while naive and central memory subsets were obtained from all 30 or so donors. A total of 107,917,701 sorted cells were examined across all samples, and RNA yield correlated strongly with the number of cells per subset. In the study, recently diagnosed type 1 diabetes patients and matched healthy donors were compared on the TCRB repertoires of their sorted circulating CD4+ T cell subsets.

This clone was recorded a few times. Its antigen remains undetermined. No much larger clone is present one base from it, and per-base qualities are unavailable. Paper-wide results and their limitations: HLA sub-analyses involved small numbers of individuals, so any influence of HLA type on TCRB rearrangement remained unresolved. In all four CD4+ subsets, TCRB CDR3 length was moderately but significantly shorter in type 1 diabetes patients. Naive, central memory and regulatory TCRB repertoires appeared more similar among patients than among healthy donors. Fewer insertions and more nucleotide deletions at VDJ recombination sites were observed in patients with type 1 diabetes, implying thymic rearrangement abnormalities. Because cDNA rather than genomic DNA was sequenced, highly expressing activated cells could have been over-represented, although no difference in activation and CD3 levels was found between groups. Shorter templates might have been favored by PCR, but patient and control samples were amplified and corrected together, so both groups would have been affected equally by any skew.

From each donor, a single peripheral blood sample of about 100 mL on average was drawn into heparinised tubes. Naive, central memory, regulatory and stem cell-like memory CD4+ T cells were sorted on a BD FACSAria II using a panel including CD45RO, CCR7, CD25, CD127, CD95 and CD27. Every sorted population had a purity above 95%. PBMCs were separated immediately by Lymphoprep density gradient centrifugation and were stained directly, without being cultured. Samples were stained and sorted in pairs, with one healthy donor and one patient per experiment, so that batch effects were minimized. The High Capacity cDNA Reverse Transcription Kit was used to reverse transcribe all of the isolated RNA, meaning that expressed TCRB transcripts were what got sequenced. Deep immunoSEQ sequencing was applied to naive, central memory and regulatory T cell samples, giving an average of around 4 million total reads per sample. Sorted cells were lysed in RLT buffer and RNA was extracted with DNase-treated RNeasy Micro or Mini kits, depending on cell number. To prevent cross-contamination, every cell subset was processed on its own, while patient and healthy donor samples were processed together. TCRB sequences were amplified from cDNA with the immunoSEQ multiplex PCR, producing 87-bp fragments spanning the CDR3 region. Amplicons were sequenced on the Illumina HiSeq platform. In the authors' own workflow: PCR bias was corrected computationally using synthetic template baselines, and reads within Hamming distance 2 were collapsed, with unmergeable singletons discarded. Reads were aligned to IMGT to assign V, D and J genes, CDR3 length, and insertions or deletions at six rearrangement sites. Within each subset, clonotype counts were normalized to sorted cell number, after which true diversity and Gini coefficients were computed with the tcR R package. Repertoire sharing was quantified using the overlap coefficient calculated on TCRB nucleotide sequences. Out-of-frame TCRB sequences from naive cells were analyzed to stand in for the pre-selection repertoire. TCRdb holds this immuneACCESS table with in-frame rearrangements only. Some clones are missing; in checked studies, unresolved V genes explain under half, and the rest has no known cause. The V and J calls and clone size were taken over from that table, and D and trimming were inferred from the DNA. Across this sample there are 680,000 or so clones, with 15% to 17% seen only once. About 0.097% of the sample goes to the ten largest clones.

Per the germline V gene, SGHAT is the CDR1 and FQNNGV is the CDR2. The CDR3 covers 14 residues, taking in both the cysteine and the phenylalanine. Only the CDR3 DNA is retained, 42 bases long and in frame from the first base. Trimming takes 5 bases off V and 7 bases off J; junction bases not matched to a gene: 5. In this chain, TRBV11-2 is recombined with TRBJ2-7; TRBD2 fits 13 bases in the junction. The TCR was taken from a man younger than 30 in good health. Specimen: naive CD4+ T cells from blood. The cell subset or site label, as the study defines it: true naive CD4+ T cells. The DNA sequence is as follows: TGTGCCAGCAGCCCCGGACTAGCGGGAGTTGAGCAGTACTTC. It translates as CASSPGLAGVEQYF.